In its sample, the clone carrying this T cell receptor beta chain was seen a few times. Its antigen is currently unknown. Germline CDR1 is DFQATT and CDR2 is SNEGSKA (reference sequence). Trimming left V 5 bases short and J 0 bases short, with 9 bases between. The length of the CDR3 is 13 residues. This specimen comes from a study of post-analysis software for immune sequencing data. Study summary: Relapsing-remitting, secondary progressive and progressive-relapsing courses of multiple sclerosis were included.

Sequencing libraries made from TCR beta cDNA carried unique molecular identifiers. Yield was 450,000 to 650,000 cDNA molecules from about 0.94 to 9.7 million T cells. TCRdb re-called the PCR reads with MiXCR, one entry per CDR3 protein. The sample lists more than 350,000 distinct CDR3 sequences, roughly 40% occurring once. Study-wide points: Normalized Chao1 diversity in multiple sclerosis patients fell significantly below that of controls. Patients used a handful of TRBV segments, including TRBV5-6, TRBV5-1 and TRBV20-1, more often than controls.

The origin of this receptor is a girl aged 2-9 years with multiple sclerosis. The V gene is TRBV20-1, the J gene TRBJ2-3; D is unclear. Sequenced input: blood. CDR3 loop: CSADAPSTDTQYF. The DNA of the CDR3 is TGCAGTGCTGATGCTCCTAGCACAGATACGCAGTATTTT.